Listed below are T cell receptor beta chains from one sample, sequenced in a study of blood T cells in healthy people across ages. TCRdb independently ran MiXCR on the 5' RACE reads; one entry per CDR3 protein. This table holds just under 900,000 distinct CDR3 sequences, around 28% found once. Specimen: blood. Receptors were obtained from an elderly woman in good health. The CDR3 runs from the conserved cysteine through the conserved F or W. The D gene is left open where the match is weak. A row's size may be missing; if present it is once, few, many or a size class.

d_gene,abundance,v_gene,j_gene,CDR3nt,CDR3aa
TRBD1,many,TRBV11-2,TRBJ2-5,TGTGCCAGCAGCAATGGACAGGGAAATAGGGAGACCCAGTACTTC,CASSNGQGNRETQYF
-,few,TRBV3-1,TRBJ1-6,TGTGCCAGCAGCCCCGTTTTCGGATCACCCCTCCACTTT,CASSPVFGSPLHF
-,many,TRBV20-1,TRBJ2-3,TGCAGTGCTAGTCCCCGCTCAGATACGCAGTATTTT,CSASPRSDTQYF
-,-,TRBV2,TRBJ1-2,TGTGCCAGCAGGGGAGACAGACCCATTAACTATGGCTACACCTTC,CASRGDRPINYGYTF
-,-,TRBV6-5,TRBJ1-4,TGTGCCAGCAGTCACCACCTGACGGGTAATGAAAAACTGTTTTTT,CASSHHLTGNEKLFF
TRBD1,-,TRBV29-1,TRBJ1-1,TGCAGCGTTGAAGGGACAGGGATGAACACTGAAGCTTTCTTT,CSVEGTGMNTEAFF
-,many,TRBV24-1,TRBJ2-3,TGTGCCACCAGTGAACCGGGACAAGGGACAGATACGCAGTATTTT,CATSEPGQGTDTQYF
-,many,TRBV11-2,TRBJ1-1,TGTGCCAGCAGCTTAGATTTCGGGGGATTGAACACTGAAGCTTTCTTT,CASSLDFGGLNTEAFF
-,few,TRBV15,TRBJ1-5,TGTGCCACCAGCAGAGATCCCATAGGACTCAAATACTCTGAGAGCAATCAGCCCCAGCATTTT,CATSRDPIGLKYSESNQPQHF
-,few,TRBV9,TRBJ2-5,TGTGCCAGCAGCGCAAAGCCGACACGAGAGACCCAGTACTTC,CASSAKPTRETQYF
TRBD2,-,TRBV2,TRBJ2-5,TGTGCCAGCAGACTCACGGTAGCGGGGGGTCGACGAGAGACCCAGTACTTC,CASRLTVAGGRRETQYF
-,few,TRBV4-3,TRBJ2-6,TGCGCCAGCAGCCAAGACGATTGGACTGGGGCCAACGTCCTGACTTTC,CASSQDDWTGANVLTF
-,-,TRBV9,TRBJ1-6,TGTGCCAGCAGCGGCGGTGGTTCGGGCCTATATTCACCCCTCCACTTT,CASSGGGSGLYSPLHF
TRBD1,-,TRBV30,TRBJ2-1,TGTGCCTGGAAGAGGACAGGAGACTACAATGAGCAGTTCTTC,CAWKRTGDYNEQFF
TRBD1,-,TRBV24-1,TRBJ2-3,TGTGCCACCAGTGATTTGTACAGGGGTTGGGATACGCAGTATTTT,CATSDLYRGWDTQYF
-,-,TRBV5-6,TRBJ2-4,TGTGCCAGCAGGGGTTTGGGGGGAGACAAAAGCATTCAGTACTTC,CASRGLGGDKSIQYF
-,few,TRBV9,TRBJ2-3,TGTGCCAGCTCCCGCGGCGGGGGCTTAGATACGCAGTATTTT,CASSRGGGLDTQYF
-,many,TRBV7-2,TRBJ1-2,TGTGCCAGCAGCGTCGGGGGGGGCTATGGCTACACCTTC,CASSVGGGYGYTF
TRBD1,many,TRBV5-1,TRBJ2-5,TGCGCCAGCAGCTTGGGACAGGGGATGGAGACCCAGTACTTC,CASSLGQGMETQYF
-,-,TRBV6-2/TRBV6-3,TRBJ2-7,TGTGCCAGCAGTAAGCCAATCACCTACAATGAGCAGTACTTC,CASSKPITYNEQYF
TRBD2,few,TRBV18,TRBJ2-1,TGTGCCAGCTCACCATCGAACCTAGCGGGATCCTACAATGAGCAGTTCTTC,CASSPSNLAGSYNEQFF
TRBD1,many,TRBV25-1,TRBJ1-6,TGTGCCAGCACTGGGACAGGGGCTTCACCCCTCCACTTT,CASTGTGASPLHF
TRBD1,many,TRBV2,TRBJ2-5,TGTGCCAGCAGTCCGTGGGACAGGGGGCGCGAGACCCAGTACTTC,CASSPWDRGRETQYF
TRBD2,many,TRBV6-6,TRBJ2-1,TGTGCCAGCAGTTACTCACGCCGGGGGGGCGGAAATGAGCAGTTCTTC,CASSYSRRGGGNEQFF
-,-,TRBV3-1,TRBJ1-2,TGTGCCGGCGGTCGGCCAGGCGCGGCTGGCTACACCTTC,CAGGRPGAAGYTF
TRBD2,many,TRBV7-2,TRBJ2-7,TGTGCCAGTGAGGCGAGCGGGGGGAAAAGTTACGCGCAGTACTTC,CASEASGGKSYAQYF
-,-,TRBV7-6,TRBJ1-2,TGTGCCAGCAGCCCTTCAGCATACAGGCCCCATAACTATGGCTACACCTTC,CASSPSAYRPHNYGYTF
TRBD1,many,TRBV7-9,TRBJ1-2,TGTGCCAGCTATGGGACAGATGGCTACACCTTC,CASYGTDGYTF
-,few,TRBV7-8,TRBJ2-1,TGTGCCAGCAGCTTACTGGGACCGGGGGAGACCCAGTTCTTC,CASSLLGPGETQFF
-,-,TRBV7-2,TRBJ2-2,TGTGCCAGCAGCCCCCGGACCACCGGGGAGCTGTTTTTT,CASSPRTTGELFF
-,many,TRBV6-2/TRBV6-3,TRBJ1-5,TGTGCCAGCAAGGGGTATAGCAATCAGCCCCAGCATTTT,CASKGYSNQPQHF
-,many,TRBV6-1,TRBJ2-3,TGTGCCAGCAGTCCTATGCCGTTCCCCGGACAGCGAACCCCTATCACAGATACGCAGTATTTT,CASSPMPFPGQRTPITDTQYF
-,-,TRBV11-2,TRBJ2-1,TGTGCCAGCAGCTTTGGAATAGCCCATGGTGAGCAGTTCTTC,CASSFGIAHGEQFF
-,many,TRBV5-1,TRBJ2-3,TGCGCCAGCGACAGCGGCGCTAGCACAGATACGCAGTATTTT,CASDSGASTDTQYF
TRBD1,many,TRBV29-1,TRBJ1-2,TGCAGCGTTATGACAGGGCCCGGCTACACCTTC,CSVMTGPGYTF
TRBD1,many,TRBV18,TRBJ1-2,TGTGCCAGCTCCCAAACGATGACAGGGATAGACTATGGCTACACCTTC,CASSQTMTGIDYGYTF
TRBD1,-,TRBV12-3/TRBV12-4,TRBJ1-2,TGTGTCAGCAGTTACAGGGGTGGCTACACCTTC,CVSSYRGGYTF
TRBD2,many,TRBV24-1,TRBJ2-1,TGTGCCACCAGTGATTTAAGAACGCTAGCGGGGGAAAGGAATGAGCAGTTCTTC,CATSDLRTLAGERNEQFF
TRBD2,many,TRBV5-1,TRBJ2-5,TGCGCCAGCAGCTTCGGGGGGGCCGTTCGGGAGACCCAGTACTTC,CASSFGGAVRETQYF
TRBD1,many,TRBV7-2,TRBJ1-5,TGTGCCAGCAGCTTAGGCTTACTGGGACAGGGGGGGAGGTATCAGCCCCAGCATTTT,CASSLGLLGQGGRYQPQHF
-,-,TRBV11-2,TRBJ1-1,TGTGCCTGCAGCCGACCCTCTCGGGGCAGAGGACACACTGAAGCTTTCTTT,CACSRPSRGRGHTEAFF
-,-,TRBV5-8,TRBJ2-2,TGTGCCAGCAGCTTGCAACCGAGTGGGACCGGGGAGCTGTTTTTT,CASSLQPSGTGELFF
TRBD1,-,TRBV3-1,TRBJ1-5,TGTGCCAGCAGACTGGACAGGGCGACCAATCAGCCCCAGCATTTT,CASRLDRATNQPQHF
TRBD1,few,TRBV12-3/TRBV12-4,TRBJ1-6,TGTGCCAACAGTTCTCTGACAGGGATCAATTCACCCCTCCACTTT,CANSSLTGINSPLHF
-,-,TRBV9,TRBJ1-1,TGTGCCAGCAGCGTCGTAGGGGTAGCTGAAGCTTTCTTT,CASSVVGVAEAFF
-,-,TRBV7-9,TRBJ1-1,TGTGCCAGCAGCTTTGGGGAGACAGGGAACACTGAAGCTTTCTTT,CASSFGETGNTEAFF
-,-,TRBV6-2/TRBV6-3,TRBJ2-7,TGTGCCAGCAGTTTTATCGGCCGAGCCGAGCAGTACTTC,CASSFIGRAEQYF